A selection of T cell receptor beta chains follows, all from one sample in a study of lung T cells in sarcoidosis with Löfgren's syndrome. From the reads, TCRdb called clonotypes with MiXCR, one entry per CDR3 protein. The sample lists about 270 distinct CDR3 sequences, 20% to 30% seen once, with roughly a third in the top ten. Sequencing used CD4+ T cells from bronchoalveolar lavage. These TCRs come from a human donor with sarcoidosis (Löfgren's syndrome or another form), or a control subject (not recorded which). The CDR3 runs from the conserved cysteine through the conserved F or W. D genes are given only for firm matches. The size field reads once, few, many, or a class for an expanded clone.

>.|TRBV6-1|hyperexpanded|TRBJ1-1
CASSLGQIPNTEAFF
TGTGCCAGCAGCCTTGGACAGATCCCGAACACTGAAGCTTTCTTT
>.|TRBV28|large|TRBJ1-5
CASSLFGVGDSNQPQHF
TGTGCCAGCAGTTTATTCGGGGTGGGGGATAGCAATCAGCCCCAGCATTTT
>.|TRBV10-3|large|TRBJ1-1
CAISDRTQAEAFF
TGTGCCATCAGTGACCGGACGCAAGCTGAAGCTTTCTTT
>.|TRBV11-3|large|TRBJ2-2
CASSSFLGTGELFF
TGTGCCAGCAGCTCGTTCTTGGGCACCGGGGAGCTGTTTTTT
>.|TRBV5-1|medium-sized|TRBJ2-7
CASSLAVTGGEQYF
TGCGCCAGCAGCTTGGCCGTGACAGGAGGCGAGCAGTACTTC
>.|TRBV10-3|large|TRBJ1-6
CAISGADSPLHF
TGTGCCATCAGTGGAGCAGACTCACCCCTCCACTTT
>.|TRBV20-1|large|TRBJ2-7
CSARDLVTYEQYF
TGCAGTGCTAGAGATCTGGTTACCTACGAGCAGTACTTC
>.|TRBV29-1|medium-sized|TRBJ2-3
CSVARDRVFLGDTQYF
TGCAGCGTCGCCCGGGATAGAGTTTTTTTGGGGGATACGCAGTATTTT
>TRBD1|TRBV6-6|hyperexpanded|TRBJ1-3
CASSYLDPGQRSGNTIYF
TGTGCCAGCAGTTACTTAGATCCGGGACAGAGATCTGGAAACACCATATATTTT
>TRBD2|TRBV11-2|medium-sized|TRBJ2-7
CASSLEGGRREQYF
TGTGCCAGCAGCTTAGAAGGCGGGAGGCGCGAGCAGTACTTC